This entry is about one T cell receptor (beta chain). What antigen it recognizes has not been identified. Base qualities were left out, and no much larger clone turns up one base away. The data stem from a study of a mutant IDH1 vaccine in newly diagnosed glioma (dated by TCRdb to the early 2020s). At the level of the whole study: Vaccination started 4-6 weeks after radiotherapy alone, or was given together with temozolomide cycles in the groups whose treatment included chemotherapy. Peripheral blood was drawn at six visits: V03 (baseline), V05, V07, V10, V12 and V13. Longitudinal TCRB deep sequencing was performed for 20 to 30 treated patients wherever samples were available for exploratory analyses. Before enrollment, most patients had been given radiochemotherapy with temozolomide as standard therapy, while the rest had received either radiotherapy alone or temozolomide alone. Visit V12 was the week-35 safety follow-up and visit V13 was the week-47 end of study. Of the roughly 32 treated patients, roughly 60% were male and 37.5% were female, and a mean age of around 40 years was recorded.

In light of the paper, this sample's time point label describes: week 35, safety follow-up. A 20-mer mutant IDH1 peptide at 300 micrograms in Montanide made up each vaccine dose, which was injected subcutaneously together with topical imiquimod. Eight vaccinations were administered to patients in weeks 1, 3, 5, 7, 11, 15, 19 and 23, corresponding to visits V03 through V10. Newly diagnosed WHO grade 3 or 4 IDH1-mutant astrocytomas showing loss of nuclear ATRX were present in the donors. The samples were drawn from NOA16, a multicentre, single-arm, open-label phase I trial in Germany that tested a mutant IDH1 peptide vaccine in humans for the first time. The DNeasy Blood and Tissue Kit was used to extract genomic DNA from EDTA blood for TCRB sequencing. Libraries were built with the immunoSEQ multiplex PCR assay. Rearranged TCR beta chain sequences were amplified using the hsTCRB Kit according to the manufacturer's protocol. An Illumina MiSeq was used to sequence the TCRB libraries. The study's processing was this. The kit vendor's proprietary platform handled demultiplexing, trimming and gene mapping. TCRdb took over this immuneACCESS table, retaining in-frame rearrangements with V and J assigned. Such tables are incomplete; in checked studies, under half of the missing clones stem from an unresolved V gene, and the remainder is unexplained. V and J calls and clone size are copied from that table; D and trimming were computed from the DNA. The sample yields about 54,000 clones; about 85% were counted once. Around 4.1% of the sample goes to the ten largest clones.

What the authors observed across the whole study: Pseudoprogression seemed to be unrelated to changes in the top peripheral T cell clonotypes found by TCRB sequencing. It was noted by the authors that analyses of patient blood samples could not be reproduced owing to sample limitations. PBMC samples for TCRB deep sequencing were selected based on availability. Immune responses induced by the vaccine were seen in approximately 93% of patients across multiple MHC alleles.

Specimen: PBMCs, collected from a glioma patient whose treatment included an IDH1 peptide vaccine. The receptor comes from a woman younger than 30 with glioma.

Here is the DNA: TGTGCCAGCAGCCCAAGCATTTCGACTGAGCAGTTCTTC. The encoded protein is CASSPSISTEQFF. Here the chain combines TRBV7-3 and TRBJ2-1; the D gene is unclear. V and J lose 5 bases and 9 bases, and a span of 14 bases separates them. CDR1 SGHTA and CDR2 FQGTGA were looked up in the germline V gene. The CDR3 sequence holds 13 residues, the cysteine and phenylalanine included. The sequence is cut down to CDR3 DNA, 39 bases in frame from base 1.